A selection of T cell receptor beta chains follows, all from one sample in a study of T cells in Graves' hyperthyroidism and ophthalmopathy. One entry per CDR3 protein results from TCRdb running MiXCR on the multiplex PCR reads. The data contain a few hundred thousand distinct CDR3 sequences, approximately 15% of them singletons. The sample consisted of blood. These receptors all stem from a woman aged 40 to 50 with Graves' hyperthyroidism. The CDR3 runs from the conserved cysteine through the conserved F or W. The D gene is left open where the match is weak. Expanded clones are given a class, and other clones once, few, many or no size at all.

CDR3 protein: CASSYSGVITGANVLTF; CDR3 DNA: TGTGCCAGCAGTTACTCGGGGGTAATAACTGGGGCCAACGTCCTGACTTTC; J gene: TRBJ2-6; CDR3 length: 17; D gene: .; clone size: .; V gene: TRBV6-6
CDR3 protein: CASTQGRGDSPLHF; CDR3 DNA: TGTGCCAGCACCCAAGGACGGGGGGATTCACCCCTCCACTTT; J gene: TRBJ1-6; CDR3 length: 14; D gene: .; clone size: many; V gene: TRBV12-3/TRBV12-4
CDR3 protein: CASSNGQANTEAFF; CDR3 DNA: TGTGCCAGCAGCAATGGACAGGCCAACACTGAAGCTTTCTTT; J gene: TRBJ1-1; CDR3 length: 14; D gene: TRBD1; clone size: many; V gene: TRBV3-1
CDR3 protein: CAIRAPGQGDYEQYF; CDR3 DNA: TGTGCCATCAGAGCACCGGGACAGGGTGATTACGAGCAGTACTTC; J gene: TRBJ2-7; CDR3 length: 15; D gene: TRBD1; clone size: many; V gene: TRBV10-3
CDR3 protein: CASGSGSPTGEAFF; CDR3 DNA: TGTGCCAGCGGGTCGGGGTCTCCTACGGGTGAAGCTTTCTTT; J gene: TRBJ1-1; CDR3 length: 14; D gene: .; clone size: .; V gene: TRBV2
CDR3 protein: CAWSVRDQGRTGEQFF; CDR3 DNA: TGTGCCTGGAGTGTTCGGGACCAAGGGAGGACAGGTGAGCAGTTCTTC; J gene: TRBJ2-1; CDR3 length: 16; D gene: .; clone size: .; V gene: TRBV30
CDR3 protein: CASSLHRGGQETQYF; CDR3 DNA: TGTGCCAGCTCACTGCACAGGGGAGGCCAAGAGACCCAGTACTTC; J gene: TRBJ2-5; CDR3 length: 15; D gene: .; clone size: many; V gene: TRBV18
CDR3 protein: CASSPITSGGTDTQYF; CDR3 DNA: TGTGCCAGCAGCCCCATTACTAGCGGGGGCACAGATACGCAGTATTTT; J gene: TRBJ2-3; CDR3 length: 16; D gene: TRBD2; clone size: many; V gene: TRBV7-8
CDR3 protein: CASSYFKTSGGETDTQYF; CDR3 DNA: TGTGCCAGCAGTTACTTTAAGACTAGCGGGGGGGAAACAGATACGCAGTATTTT; J gene: TRBJ2-3; CDR3 length: 18; D gene: TRBD2; clone size: few; V gene: TRBV6-5
CDR3 protein: CASSQAWSGTEAFF; CDR3 DNA: TGTGCCAGCAGCCAAGCGTGGAGTGGCACTGAAGCTTTCTTT; J gene: TRBJ1-1; CDR3 length: 14; D gene: .; clone size: many; V gene: TRBV14
CDR3 protein: CASSYNGNANYGYTF; CDR3 DNA: TGTGCCAGCAGTTACAACGGCAATGCTAACTATGGCTACACCTTC; J gene: TRBJ1-2; CDR3 length: 15; D gene: .; clone size: few; V gene: TRBV6-5
CDR3 protein: CASSLVYTSGYNEQFF; CDR3 DNA: TGTGCCAGCAGCTTAGTGTATACTAGCGGTTACAATGAGCAGTTCTTC; J gene: TRBJ2-1; CDR3 length: 16; D gene: TRBD2; clone size: many; V gene: TRBV11-3
CDR3 protein: CAISDLAGVQQYF; CDR3 DNA: TGTGCCATCAGCGACCTAGCGGGAGTGCAGCAGTACTTC; J gene: TRBJ2-7; CDR3 length: 13; D gene: TRBD2; clone size: few; V gene: TRBV10-3
CDR3 protein: CASRRPGTGGKDVGPLHF; CDR3 DNA: TGTGCCAGCAGACGCCCCGGGACAGGGGGAAAAGATGTGGGTCCCCTCCACTTT; J gene: TRBJ1-6; CDR3 length: 18; D gene: TRBD1; clone size: .; V gene: TRBV11-2
CDR3 protein: CASSPGDTYEQYF; CDR3 DNA: TGTGCCAGCTCACCAGGCGACACCTACGAGCAGTACTTC; J gene: TRBJ2-7; CDR3 length: 13; D gene: .; clone size: many; V gene: TRBV18
CDR3 protein: CAIKEGNYGYTF; CDR3 DNA: TGTGCCATCAAGGAGGGGAACTATGGCTACACCTTC; J gene: TRBJ1-2; CDR3 length: 12; D gene: .; clone size: .; V gene: TRBV10-3
CDR3 protein: CASSLEQGHLISYEQYF; CDR3 DNA: TGTGCCAGCAGCCTTGAACAGGGCCATCTAATTTCCTACGAGCAGTACTTC; J gene: TRBJ2-7; CDR3 length: 17; D gene: .; clone size: .; V gene: TRBV12-3/TRBV12-4
CDR3 protein: CASSVGVGVQETQYF; CDR3 DNA: TGTGCCAGCAGCGTAGGGGTAGGAGTCCAAGAGACCCAGTACTTC; J gene: TRBJ2-5; CDR3 length: 15; D gene: .; clone size: .; V gene: TRBV9
CDR3 protein: CASSRQGENTEAFF; CDR3 DNA: TGCGCCAGCAGCCGACAGGGGGAGAACACTGAAGCTTTCTTT; J gene: TRBJ1-1; CDR3 length: 14; D gene: TRBD1; clone size: .; V gene: TRBV5-1
CDR3 protein: CASSLGQGTTNEKLFF; CDR3 DNA: TGTGCCAGCAGCCTCGGACAGGGGACGACTAATGAAAAACTGTTTTTT; J gene: TRBJ1-4; CDR3 length: 16; D gene: TRBD1; clone size: many; V gene: TRBV28
CDR3 protein: CASSLDLREAFF; CDR3 DNA: TGCGCCAGCAGCTTGGATCTTCGTGAAGCTTTCTTT; J gene: TRBJ1-1; CDR3 length: 12; D gene: .; clone size: many; V gene: TRBV5-1
CDR3 protein: CASSSGQVGAYNEQFF; CDR3 DNA: TGTGCCAGCAGCTCGGGTCAGGTAGGGGCCTACAATGAGCAGTTCTTC; J gene: TRBJ2-1; CDR3 length: 16; D gene: .; clone size: many; V gene: TRBV3-1
CDR3 protein: CASRDSRMNTEAFF; CDR3 DNA: TGTGCCAGCAGGGACAGCCGCATGAACACTGAAGCTTTCTTT; J gene: TRBJ1-1; CDR3 length: 14; D gene: .; clone size: .; V gene: TRBV11-2
CDR3 protein: CAWSVHHEQYF; CDR3 DNA: TGTGCCTGGAGTGTACACCACGAGCAGTACTTC; J gene: TRBJ2-7; CDR3 length: 11; D gene: .; clone size: few; V gene: TRBV30
CDR3 protein: CASSTWIHEQYF; CDR3 DNA: TGTGCCAGCAGCACATGGATCCACGAGCAGTACTTC; J gene: TRBJ2-7; CDR3 length: 12; D gene: .; clone size: many; V gene: TRBV7-9
CDR3 protein: CASSPQGDYGYTF; CDR3 DNA: TGTGCCAGCAGCCCCCAGGGGGACTATGGCTACACCTTC; J gene: TRBJ1-2; CDR3 length: 13; D gene: TRBD1; clone size: many; V gene: TRBV11-2
CDR3 protein: CASSLDAGDVYGYTF; CDR3 DNA: TGCGCCAGCAGCTTGGATGCAGGGGATGTGTATGGCTACACCTTC; J gene: TRBJ1-2; CDR3 length: 15; D gene: .; clone size: many; V gene: TRBV5-1
CDR3 protein: CASTFDGTGLHEQFF; CDR3 DNA: TGTGCCAGCACCTTCGACGGGACAGGGTTGCATGAGCAGTTCTTC; J gene: TRBJ2-1; CDR3 length: 15; D gene: TRBD1; clone size: few; V gene: TRBV12-3/TRBV12-4
CDR3 protein: CASSEAPGVLGSYTF; CDR3 DNA: TGCGCCAGCAGCGAAGCGCCGGGCGTCCTTGGTAGCTACACCTTC; J gene: TRBJ1-2; CDR3 length: 15; D gene: .; clone size: few; V gene: TRBV5-1
CDR3 protein: CASSLGTGPAFF; CDR3 DNA: TGTGCCAGCAGTTTAGGGACAGGGCCAGCTTTCTTT; J gene: TRBJ1-1; CDR3 length: 12; D gene: TRBD1; clone size: many; V gene: TRBV12-3/TRBV12-4
CDR3 protein: CASSYAPSQETQYF; CDR3 DNA: TGTGCCAGCAGTTACGCGCCGTCTCAAGAGACCCAGTACTTC; J gene: TRBJ2-5; CDR3 length: 14; D gene: .; clone size: few; V gene: TRBV6-5